Presented here are 2 T cell receptor beta chains from one specimen sequenced in a study of a mutant IDH1 vaccine in newly diagnosed glioma. Sequencing used immunoSEQ multiplex PCR; TCRdb keeps in-frame clones, though not all of them. This sample has some 68,000 clones, with less than 85% found just once. Documented time point: baseline, week 1 (first vaccination visit). The treatment: pre-vaccination baseline after standard-of-care therapy. The input for sequencing was PBMCs, taken from a glioma patient treated with radiotherapy, temozolomide or both. These TCRs come from a man aged 45-65 years with glioma.

This clone was seen a few times. V is TRBV7-3 and J is TRBJ1-1, with TRBD1 matching 7 bases. The CDR3 contains 14 residues. Germline values: CDR1 SGHTA, CDR2 FQGTGA. With V trimmed by 3 bases and J by 1 base, 2 bases remained unmatched. CDR3 region: CASSFQGENTEAFF. The CDR3 DNA follows: TGTGCCAGCAGCTTCCAGGGGGAGAACACTGAAGCTTTCTTT. The variable domain in full, with the rest retrieved from reference TRBV7-3 and TRBJ1-1, is GAGVSQTPSNKVTEKGKYVELRCDPISGHTALYWYRQSLGQGPEFLIYFQGTGAADDSGLPNDRFFAVRPEGSVSTLKIQRTERGDSAVYLCASSFQGENTEAFFGQGTRLTVV.

J is TRBJ1-1 and V is TRBV29-1; perhaps TRBD1 as D (6 bases). V lost 3 bases, J lost 0 bases, and 8 bases lay in between. This CDR3 comprises 13 residues. The germline V gene encodes CDR1 SQVTM and CDR2 ANQGSEA. The CDR3 sequence: CSVEGGMNTEAFF. The CDR3 bases are TGCAGCGTTGAGGGGGGCATGAACACTGAAGCTTTCTTT.